This TCR beta chain was captured in a study of CD8+CD57+ T cells in acquired aplastic anemia. At the level of the study: Sorted cells (CD4+ and CD8+) yielded DNA amounts that averaged approximately 3.2 ug. Mean read depth for CD4+ cells from healthy donors was 9 million to 13 million.

CDR3 and TCR beta VDJ profiling relied on genomic DNA as the template. TCRdb re-derived calls from the reads in MiXCR, one entry per CDR3 protein. The sample holds 190,000 or so distinct CDR3 sequences, around 60% seen once. V was clipped by 4 bases and J by 1 base, with 10 bases between them. CDR1 and CDR2 (germline): SGHKS, YYEKEE (reference sequence). The CDR3 has 14 residues. Regarding the study as a whole: Comparison of patients with controls identified approximately 28 shared CD8+ CDR3 sequences. No significant difference in CD8+ Simpson's diversity was found between patients and controls.

A word on this clonotype: What it binds is unknown.

Sequenced material: sorted CD4+, CD8+, or CD8+CD57+ T cells (not recorded which) from PBMCs. This clonotype was obtained from a human donor in good health. The V gene is TRBV5-5, the J gene TRBJ2-3; D is ambiguous. CDR3 coding DNA: TGTGCCAGCAGCCTCTGGGATGGCACAGATACGCAGTATTTT. Its protein is CASSLWDGTDTQYF.